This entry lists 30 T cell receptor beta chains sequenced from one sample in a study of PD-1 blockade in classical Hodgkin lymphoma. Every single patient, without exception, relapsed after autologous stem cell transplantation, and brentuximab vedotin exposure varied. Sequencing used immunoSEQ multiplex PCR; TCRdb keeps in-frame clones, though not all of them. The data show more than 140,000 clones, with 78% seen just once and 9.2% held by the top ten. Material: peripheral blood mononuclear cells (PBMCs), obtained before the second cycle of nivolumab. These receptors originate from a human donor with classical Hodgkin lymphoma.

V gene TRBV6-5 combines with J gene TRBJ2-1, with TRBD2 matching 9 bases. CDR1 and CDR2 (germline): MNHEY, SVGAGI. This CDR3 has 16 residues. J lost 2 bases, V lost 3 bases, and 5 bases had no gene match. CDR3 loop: CASSYNPSGAYNEQFF. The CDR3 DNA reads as TGTGCCAGCAGTTATAACCCTAGCGGGGCCTACAATGAGCAGTTCTTC.

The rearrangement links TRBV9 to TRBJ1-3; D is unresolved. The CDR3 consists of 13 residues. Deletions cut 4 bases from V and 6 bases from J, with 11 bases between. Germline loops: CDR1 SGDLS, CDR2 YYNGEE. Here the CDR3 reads CASSPRWPNTIYF. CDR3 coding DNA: TGTGCCAGCAGCCCGAGGTGGCCAAACACCATATATTTT.

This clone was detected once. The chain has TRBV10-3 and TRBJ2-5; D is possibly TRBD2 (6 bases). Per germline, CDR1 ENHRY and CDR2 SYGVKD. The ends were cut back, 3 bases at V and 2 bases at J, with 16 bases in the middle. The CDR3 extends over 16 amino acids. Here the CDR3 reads CAISDQAIGLQETQYF. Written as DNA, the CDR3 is TGTGCCATCAGTGATCAGGCTATAGGACTACAAGAGACCCAGTACTTC.

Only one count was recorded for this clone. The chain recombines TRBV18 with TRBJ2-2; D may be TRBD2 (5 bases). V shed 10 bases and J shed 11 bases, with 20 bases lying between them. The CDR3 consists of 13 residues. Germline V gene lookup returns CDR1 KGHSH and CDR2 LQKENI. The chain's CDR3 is CATSEGWARELFF. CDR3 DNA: TGTGCCACTTCCGAGGGCTGGGCGAGAGAGCTGTTTTTT. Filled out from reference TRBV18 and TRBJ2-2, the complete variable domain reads NAGVMQNPRHLVRRRGQEARLRCSPMKGHSHVYWYRQLPEEGLKFMVYLQKENIIDESGMPKERFSAEFPKEGPSILRIQQVVRGDSAAYFCATSEGWARELFFGEGSRLTVL.

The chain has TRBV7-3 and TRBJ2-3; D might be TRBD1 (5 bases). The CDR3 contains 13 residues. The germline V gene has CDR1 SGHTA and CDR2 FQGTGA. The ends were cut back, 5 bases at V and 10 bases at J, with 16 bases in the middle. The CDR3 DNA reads TGTGCCAGCAGCCCGCAAGGGGAAAAGGCGCAGTATTTT. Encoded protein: CASSPQGEKAQYF.

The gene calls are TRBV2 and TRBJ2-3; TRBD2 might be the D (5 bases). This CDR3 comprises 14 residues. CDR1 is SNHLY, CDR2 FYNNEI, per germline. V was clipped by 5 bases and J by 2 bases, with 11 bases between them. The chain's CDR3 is CASSITGITDTQYF. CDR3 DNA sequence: TGTGCCAGCAGTATTACGGGGATCACAGATACGCAGTATTTT.

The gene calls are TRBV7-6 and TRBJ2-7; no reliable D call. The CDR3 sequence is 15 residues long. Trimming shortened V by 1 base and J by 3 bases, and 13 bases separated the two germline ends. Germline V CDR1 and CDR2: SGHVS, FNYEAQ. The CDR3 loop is CASSLGEDTGYEQYF. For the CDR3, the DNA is TGTGCCAGCAGCTTAGGGGAAGACACGGGCTACGAGCAGTACTTC.

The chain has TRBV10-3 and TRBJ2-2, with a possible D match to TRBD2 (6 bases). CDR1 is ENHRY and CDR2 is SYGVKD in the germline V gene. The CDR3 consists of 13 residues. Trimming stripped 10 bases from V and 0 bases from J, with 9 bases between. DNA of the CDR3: TGTGCCACCGGGACTCCGAACACCGGGGAGCTGTTTTTT. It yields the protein CATGTPNTGELFF.

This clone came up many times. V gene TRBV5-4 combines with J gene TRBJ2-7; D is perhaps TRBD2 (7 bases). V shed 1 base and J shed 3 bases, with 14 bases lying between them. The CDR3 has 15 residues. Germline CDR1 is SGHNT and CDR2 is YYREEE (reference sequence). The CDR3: CASSLYSGGSYEQYF. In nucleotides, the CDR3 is TGTGCCAGCAGCTTGTATTCGGGGGGCAGCTACGAGCAGTACTTC.

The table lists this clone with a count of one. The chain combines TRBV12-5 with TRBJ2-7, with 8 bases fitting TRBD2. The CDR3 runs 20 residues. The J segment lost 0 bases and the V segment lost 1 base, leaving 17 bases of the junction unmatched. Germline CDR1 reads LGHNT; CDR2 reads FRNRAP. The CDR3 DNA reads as TGTGCTAGTGGTTTGGACATAGGAATAGGCGGGAGGAGAAGCTCCTACGAGCAGTACTTC. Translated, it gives CASGLDIGIGGRRSSYEQYF. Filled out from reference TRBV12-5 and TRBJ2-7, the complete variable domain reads DARVTQTPRHKVTEMGQEVTMRCQPILGHNTVFWYRQTMMQGLELLAYFRNRAPLDDSGMPKDRFSAEMPDATLATLKIQPSEPRDSAVYFCASGLDIGIGGRRSSYEQYFGPGTRLTVT.

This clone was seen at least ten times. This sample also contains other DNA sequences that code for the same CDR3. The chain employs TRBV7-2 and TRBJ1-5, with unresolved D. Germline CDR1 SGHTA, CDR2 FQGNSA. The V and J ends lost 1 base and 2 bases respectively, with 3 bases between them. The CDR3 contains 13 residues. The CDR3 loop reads CASSLVGNQPQHF. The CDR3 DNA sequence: TGTGCCAGCAGCTTAGTTGGCAATCAGCCCCAGCATTTT.

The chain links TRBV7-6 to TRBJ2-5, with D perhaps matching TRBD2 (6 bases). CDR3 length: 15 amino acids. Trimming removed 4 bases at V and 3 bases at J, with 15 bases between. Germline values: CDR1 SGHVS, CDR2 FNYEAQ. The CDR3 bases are TGTGCCAGCAGCTCGAGACTAGTCCCCGAAGAGACCCAGTACTTC. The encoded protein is CASSSRLVPEETQYF.

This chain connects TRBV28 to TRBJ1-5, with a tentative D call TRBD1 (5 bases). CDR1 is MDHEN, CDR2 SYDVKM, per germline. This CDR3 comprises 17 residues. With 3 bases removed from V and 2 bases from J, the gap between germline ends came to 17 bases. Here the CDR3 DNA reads TGTGCCAGCAGTTTCTGGGCTAAGGGGATCGGCAATCAGCCCCAGCATTTT. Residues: CASSFWAKGIGNQPQHF.

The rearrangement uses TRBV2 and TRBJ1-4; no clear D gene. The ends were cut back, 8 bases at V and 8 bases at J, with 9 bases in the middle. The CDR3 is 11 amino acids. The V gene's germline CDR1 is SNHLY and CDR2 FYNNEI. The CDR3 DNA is TGTGCCAGCTCAGGTGGCGAAAAACTGTTTTTT. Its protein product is CASSGGEKLFF. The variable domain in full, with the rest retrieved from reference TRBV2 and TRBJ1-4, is EPEVTQTPSHQVTQMGQEVILRCVPISNHLYFYWYRQILGQKVEFLVSFYNNEISEKSEIFDDQFSVERPDGSNFTLKIRSTKLEDSAMYFCASSGGEKLFFGSGTQLSVL.

This CDR3 is CASSLSGGYGYTF. Written as DNA, the CDR3 is TGTGCCAGCAGTCTAAGCGGGGGCTATGGCTACACCTTC. The rearrangement links TRBV28 to TRBJ1-2; perhaps TRBD1 as D (5 bases). Looked up from germline, CDR1 is MDHEN and CDR2 is SYDVKM. CDR3 length: 13 residues. Trimming pared 5 bases from V and 4 bases from J, leaving 11 bases between.

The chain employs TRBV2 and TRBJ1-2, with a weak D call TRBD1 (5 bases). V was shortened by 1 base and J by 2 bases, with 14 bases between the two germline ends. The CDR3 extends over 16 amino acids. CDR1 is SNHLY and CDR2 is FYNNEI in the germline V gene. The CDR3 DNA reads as TGTGCCAGCAGTGAAGAATCCATGGGGACCAACTATGGCTACACCTTC. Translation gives CASSEESMGTNYGYTF.

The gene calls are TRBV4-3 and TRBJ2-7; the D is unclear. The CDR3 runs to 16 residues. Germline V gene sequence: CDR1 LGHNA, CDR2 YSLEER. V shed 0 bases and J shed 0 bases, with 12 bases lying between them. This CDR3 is CASSQDYPGGSYEQYF. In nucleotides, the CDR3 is TGCGCCAGCAGCCAAGATTATCCGGGTGGCTCCTACGAGCAGTACTTC.

The CDR3 here is CASSAAGIHGYTF. The CDR3 DNA sequence: TGTGCCAGCAGCGCTGCCGGAATCCATGGCTACACCTTC. The genes are TRBV5-5 and TRBJ1-2; D unclear. Deletions cut 4 bases from V and 6 bases from J, with 13 bases between. This CDR3 has 13 amino acids. The germline gives CDR1 SGHKS, CDR2 YYEKEE (reference sequence).

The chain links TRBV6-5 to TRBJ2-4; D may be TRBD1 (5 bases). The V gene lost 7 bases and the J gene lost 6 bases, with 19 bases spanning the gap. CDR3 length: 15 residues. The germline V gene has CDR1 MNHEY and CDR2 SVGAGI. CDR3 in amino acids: CASKPATAGINIQYF. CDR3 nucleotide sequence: TGTGCCAGCAAACCAGCCACGGCAGGGATAAACATTCAGTACTTC.

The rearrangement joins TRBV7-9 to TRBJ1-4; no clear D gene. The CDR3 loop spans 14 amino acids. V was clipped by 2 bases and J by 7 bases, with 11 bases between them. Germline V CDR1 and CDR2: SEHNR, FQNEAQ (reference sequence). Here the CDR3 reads CASSLKARVEKLFF. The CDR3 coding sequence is TGTGCCAGCAGCTTAAAGGCCCGGGTTGAAAAACTGTTTTTT.

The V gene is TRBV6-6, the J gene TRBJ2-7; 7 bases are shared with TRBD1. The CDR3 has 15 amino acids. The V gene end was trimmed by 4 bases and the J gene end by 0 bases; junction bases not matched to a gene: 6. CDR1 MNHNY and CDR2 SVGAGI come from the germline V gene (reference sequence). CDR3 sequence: CASSWGQTASYEQYF. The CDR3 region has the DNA TGTGCCAGCAGTTGGGGACAGACGGCCTCCTACGAGCAGTACTTC.

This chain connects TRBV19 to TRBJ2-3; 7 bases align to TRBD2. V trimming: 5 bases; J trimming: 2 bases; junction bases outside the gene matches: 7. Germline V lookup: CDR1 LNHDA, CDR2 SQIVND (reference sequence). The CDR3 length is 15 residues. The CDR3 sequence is CASSSRESPTDTQYF. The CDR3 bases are TGTGCCAGTAGTTCGCGGGAGTCCCCCACAGATACGCAGTATTTT. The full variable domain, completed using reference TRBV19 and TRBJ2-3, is DGGITQSPKYLFRKEGQNVTLSCEQNLNHDAMYWYRQDPGQGLRLIYYSQIVNDFQKGDIAEGYSVSREKKESFPLTVTSAQKNPTAFYLCASSSRESPTDTQYFGPGTRLTVL.

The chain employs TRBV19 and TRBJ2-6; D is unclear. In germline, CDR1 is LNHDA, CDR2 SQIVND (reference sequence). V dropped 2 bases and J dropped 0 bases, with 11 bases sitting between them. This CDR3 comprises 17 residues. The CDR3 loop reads CASSIQSHFSGANVLTF. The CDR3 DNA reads TGTGCCAGTAGTATACAGAGCCACTTCTCTGGGGCCAACGTCCTGACTTTC.

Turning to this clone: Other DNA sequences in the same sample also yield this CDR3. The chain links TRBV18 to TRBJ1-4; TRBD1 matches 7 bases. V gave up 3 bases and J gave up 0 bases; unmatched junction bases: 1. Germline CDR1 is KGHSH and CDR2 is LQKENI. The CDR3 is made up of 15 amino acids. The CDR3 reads CASSPQGATNEKLFF. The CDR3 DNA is TGTGCCAGCTCACCGCAGGGGGCAACTAATGAAAAACTGTTTTTT.

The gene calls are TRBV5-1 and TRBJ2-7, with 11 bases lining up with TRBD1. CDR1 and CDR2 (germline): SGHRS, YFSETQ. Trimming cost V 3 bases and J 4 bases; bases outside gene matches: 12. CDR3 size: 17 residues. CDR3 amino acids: CASSSPSGTGGVYEQYF. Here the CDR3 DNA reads TGCGCCAGCAGCTCCCCTTCCGGGACAGGGGGTGTATACGAGCAGTACTTC.

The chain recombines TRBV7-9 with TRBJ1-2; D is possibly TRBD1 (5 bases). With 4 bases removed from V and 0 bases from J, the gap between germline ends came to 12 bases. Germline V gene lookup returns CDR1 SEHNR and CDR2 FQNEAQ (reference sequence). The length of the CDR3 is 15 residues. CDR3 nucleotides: TGTGCCAGCAGCTACCCGGGACGGTCTAACTATGGCTACACCTTC. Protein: CASSYPGRSNYGYTF.

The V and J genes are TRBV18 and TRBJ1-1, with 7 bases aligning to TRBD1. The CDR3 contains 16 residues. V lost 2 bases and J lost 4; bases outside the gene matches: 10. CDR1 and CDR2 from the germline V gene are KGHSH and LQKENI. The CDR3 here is CASSPTETGVGTEAFF. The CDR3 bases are TGTGCCAGCTCACCAACCGAAACAGGGGTGGGCACTGAAGCTTTCTTT.

CDR3 nucleotide sequence: TGCGCCAGCAGCCGGGGGAAAGACCGGGACACGGTTGGTCCCCTCCACTTT. It encodes CASSRGKDRDTVGPLHF. This chain uses TRBV4-1 with TRBJ1-6; tentatively, D is TRBD1 (6 bases). V lost 4 bases, J lost 13 bases, and 26 bases lay in between. Germline-derived CDR1 and CDR2 are MGHRA and YSYEKL. The CDR3 is made up of 17 amino acids.

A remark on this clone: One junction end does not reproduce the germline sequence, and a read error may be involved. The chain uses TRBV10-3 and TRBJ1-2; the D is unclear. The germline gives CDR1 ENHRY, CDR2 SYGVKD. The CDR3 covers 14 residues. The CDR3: CATSESRTGYGYTF. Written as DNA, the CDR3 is TGTGCCACCAGTGAGTCGAGGACGGGGTATGGCTACACCTTC.

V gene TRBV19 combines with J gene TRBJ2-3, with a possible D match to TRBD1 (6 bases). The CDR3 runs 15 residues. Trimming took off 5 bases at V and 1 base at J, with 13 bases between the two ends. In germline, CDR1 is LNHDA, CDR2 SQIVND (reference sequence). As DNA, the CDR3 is TGTGCCAGTAGTGCACAGGGTGACGGCACAGATACGCAGTATTTT. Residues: CASSAQGDGTDTQYF.